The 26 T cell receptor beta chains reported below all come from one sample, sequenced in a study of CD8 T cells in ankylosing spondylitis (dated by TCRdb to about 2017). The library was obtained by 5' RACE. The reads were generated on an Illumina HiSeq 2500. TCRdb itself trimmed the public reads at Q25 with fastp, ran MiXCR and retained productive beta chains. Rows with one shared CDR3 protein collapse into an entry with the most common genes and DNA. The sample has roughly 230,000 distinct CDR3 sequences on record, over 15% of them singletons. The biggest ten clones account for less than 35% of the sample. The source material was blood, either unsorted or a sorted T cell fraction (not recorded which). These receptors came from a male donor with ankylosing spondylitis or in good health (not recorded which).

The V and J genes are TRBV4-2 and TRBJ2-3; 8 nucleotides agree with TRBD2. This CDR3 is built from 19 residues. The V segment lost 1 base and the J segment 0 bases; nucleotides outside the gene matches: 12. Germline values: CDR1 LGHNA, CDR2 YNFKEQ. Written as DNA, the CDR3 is TGTGCCAGCAGCCAAGCTCCTCGGGGATCTAGCGGGAGCACAGATACGCAGTATTTT. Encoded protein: CASSQAPRGSSGSTDTQYF.

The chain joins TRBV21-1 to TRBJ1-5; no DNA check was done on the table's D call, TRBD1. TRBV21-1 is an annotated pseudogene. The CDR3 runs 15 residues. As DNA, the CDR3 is TGTGCCAGCAGCAAATACAGGGGTTGCAATCAGCCCCAGCATTTT. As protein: CASSKYRGCNQPQHF.

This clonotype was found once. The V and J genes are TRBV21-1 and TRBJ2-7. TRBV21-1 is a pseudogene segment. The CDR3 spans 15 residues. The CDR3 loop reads CASSKWAAKSYEQYF. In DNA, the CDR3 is TGTGCCAGCAGCAAGTGGGCAGCGAAGTCCTACGAGCAGTACTTC.

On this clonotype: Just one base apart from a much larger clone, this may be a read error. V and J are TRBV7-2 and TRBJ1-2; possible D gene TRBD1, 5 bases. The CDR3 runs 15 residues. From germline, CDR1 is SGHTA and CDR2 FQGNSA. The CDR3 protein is CASILEVGTVYGYTF. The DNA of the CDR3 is TGTGCCAGCATCTTAGAAGTCGGGACGGTCTATGGCTACACCTTC.

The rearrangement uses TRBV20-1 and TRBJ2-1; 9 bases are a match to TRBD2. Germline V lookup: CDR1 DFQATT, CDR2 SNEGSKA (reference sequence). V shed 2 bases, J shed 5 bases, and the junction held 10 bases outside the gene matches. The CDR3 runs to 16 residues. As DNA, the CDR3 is TGCAGTGCTAGACCGAAAGGACTAGCGACAGACAATGAGCAGTTCTTC. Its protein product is CSARPKGLATDNEQFF.

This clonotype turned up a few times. The CDR3 reads CASSLGRTGSTEAFF. CDR3 bases: TGTGCCAGCAGCTTAGGGAGGACAGGGAGCACTGAAGCTTTCTTT. This chain joins TRBV7-9 and TRBJ1-1; TRBD1 matches at 8 bases. This CDR3 comprises 15 residues. V lost 1 base, J lost 4 bases, and 5 bases stayed unmatched. Germline CDR1 and CDR2: SEHNR and FQNEAQ (reference sequence).

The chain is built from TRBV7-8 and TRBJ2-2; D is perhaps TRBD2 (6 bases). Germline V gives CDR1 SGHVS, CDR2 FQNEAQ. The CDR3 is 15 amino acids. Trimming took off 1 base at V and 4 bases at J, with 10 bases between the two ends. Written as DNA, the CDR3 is TGTGCCAGCAGCTTAGGGCTAGCGACCACCGGGGAGCTGTTTTTT. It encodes CASSLGLATTGELFF.

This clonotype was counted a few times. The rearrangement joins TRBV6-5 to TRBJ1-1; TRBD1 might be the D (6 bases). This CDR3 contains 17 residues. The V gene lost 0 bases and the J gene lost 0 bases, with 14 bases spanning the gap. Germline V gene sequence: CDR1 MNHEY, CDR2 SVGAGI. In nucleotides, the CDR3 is TGTGCCAGCAGTTACTCGCCGGGGGCGACCATGAACACTGAAGCTTTCTTT. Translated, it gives CASSYSPGATMNTEAFF.

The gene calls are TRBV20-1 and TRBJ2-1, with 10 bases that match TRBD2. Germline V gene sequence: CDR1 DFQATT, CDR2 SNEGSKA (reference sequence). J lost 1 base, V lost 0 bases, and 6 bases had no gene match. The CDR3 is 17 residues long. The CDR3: CSARDLGLADSYNEQFF. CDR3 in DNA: TGCAGTGCTAGAGACCTTGGACTAGCGGATTCCTACAATGAGCAGTTCTTC.

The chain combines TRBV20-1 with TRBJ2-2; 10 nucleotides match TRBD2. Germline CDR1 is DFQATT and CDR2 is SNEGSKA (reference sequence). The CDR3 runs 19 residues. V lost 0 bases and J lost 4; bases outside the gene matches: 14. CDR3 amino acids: CSARDLEASGSFGTGELFF. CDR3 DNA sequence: TGCAGTGCTAGAGATCTGGAGGCTAGCGGGAGTTTCGGCACCGGGGAGCTGTTTTTT.

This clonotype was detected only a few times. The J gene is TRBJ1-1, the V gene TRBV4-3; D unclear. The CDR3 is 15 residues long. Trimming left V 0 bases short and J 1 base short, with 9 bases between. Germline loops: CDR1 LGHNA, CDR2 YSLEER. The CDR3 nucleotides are TGCGCCAGCAGCCAAGATTTTGACGGGAACACTGAAGCTTTCTTT. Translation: CASSQDFDGNTEAFF.

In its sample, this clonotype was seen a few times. CDR3 sequence (DNA): TGTGCCAGCAGTTACTCAAACCGCGATGGCTACACCTTC. Its translation is CASSYSNRDGYTF. The gene calls are TRBV6-6 and TRBJ1-2, with D unresolved. The length of the CDR3 is 13 residues. The ends were cut back, 0 bases at V and 6 bases at J, with 8 bases in the middle. The germline gives CDR1 MNHNY, CDR2 SVGAGI (reference sequence).

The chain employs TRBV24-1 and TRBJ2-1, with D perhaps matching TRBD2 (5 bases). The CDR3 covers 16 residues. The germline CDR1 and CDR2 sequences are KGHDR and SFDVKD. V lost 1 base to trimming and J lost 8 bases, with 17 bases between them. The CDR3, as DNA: TGTGCCACCAGTGATTTCGGCCAAAGGGAGACCTATGAGCAGTTCTTC. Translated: CATSDFGQRETYEQFF.

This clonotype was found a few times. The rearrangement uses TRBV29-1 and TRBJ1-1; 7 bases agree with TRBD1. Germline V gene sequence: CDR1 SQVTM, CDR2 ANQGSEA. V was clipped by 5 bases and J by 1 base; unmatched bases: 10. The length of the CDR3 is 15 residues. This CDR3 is CSVIGTANRNTEAFF. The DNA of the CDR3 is TGCAGCGTTATCGGGACAGCTAACAGGAACACTGAAGCTTTCTTT.

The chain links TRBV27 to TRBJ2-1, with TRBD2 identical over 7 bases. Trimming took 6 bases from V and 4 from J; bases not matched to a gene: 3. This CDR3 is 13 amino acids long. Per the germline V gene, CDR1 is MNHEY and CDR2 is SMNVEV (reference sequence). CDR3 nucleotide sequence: TGTGCCAGCAGAACCGGGGGGTACAATGAGCAGTTCTTC. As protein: CASRTGGYNEQFF.

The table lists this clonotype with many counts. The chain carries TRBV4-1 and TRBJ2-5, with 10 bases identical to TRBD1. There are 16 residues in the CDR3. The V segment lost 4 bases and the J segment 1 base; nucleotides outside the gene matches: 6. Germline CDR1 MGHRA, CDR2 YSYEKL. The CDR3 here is CASSLLGQGGQETQYF. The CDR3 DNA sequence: TGCGCCAGCAGCCTTTTAGGACAGGGGGGCCAAGAGACCCAGTACTTC.

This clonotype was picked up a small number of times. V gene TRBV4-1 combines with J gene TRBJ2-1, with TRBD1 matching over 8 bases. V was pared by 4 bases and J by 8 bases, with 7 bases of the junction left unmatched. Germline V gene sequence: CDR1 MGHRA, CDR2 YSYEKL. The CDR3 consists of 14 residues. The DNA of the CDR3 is TGCGCCAGCAGCCCGGGACAGGACGGCTATGAGCAGTTCTTC. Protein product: CASSPGQDGYEQFF.

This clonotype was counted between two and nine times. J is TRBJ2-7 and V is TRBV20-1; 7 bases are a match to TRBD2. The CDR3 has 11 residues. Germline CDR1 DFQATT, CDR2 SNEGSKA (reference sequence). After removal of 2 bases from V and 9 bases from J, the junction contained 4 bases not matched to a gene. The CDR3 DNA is TGCAGTGCTAGACTTCTAGCGGTGCAGTACTTC. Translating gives CSARLLAVQYF.

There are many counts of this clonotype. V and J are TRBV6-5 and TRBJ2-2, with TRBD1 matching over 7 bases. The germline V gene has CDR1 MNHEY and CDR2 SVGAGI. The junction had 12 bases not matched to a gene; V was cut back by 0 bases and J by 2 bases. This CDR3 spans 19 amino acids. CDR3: CASSYSRDRWRLNTGELFF. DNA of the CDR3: TGTGCCAGCAGTTACTCTAGGGACAGATGGAGACTCAACACCGGGGAGCTGTTTTTT.

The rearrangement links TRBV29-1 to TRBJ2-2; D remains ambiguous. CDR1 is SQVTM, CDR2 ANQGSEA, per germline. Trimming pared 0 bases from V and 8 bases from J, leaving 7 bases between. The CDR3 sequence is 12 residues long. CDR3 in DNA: TGCAGCGTTGAAGATAGTGGTGGGGAGCTGTTTTTT. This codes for CSVEDSGGELFF.

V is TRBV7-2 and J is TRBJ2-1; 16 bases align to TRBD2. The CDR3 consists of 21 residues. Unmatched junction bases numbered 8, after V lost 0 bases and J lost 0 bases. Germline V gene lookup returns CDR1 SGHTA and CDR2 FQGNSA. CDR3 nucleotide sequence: TGTGCCAGCAGCTTAGCTATTGGGACTAGCGGGAGGGATAGCTCCTACAATGAGCAGTTCTTC. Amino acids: CASSLAIGTSGRDSSYNEQFF.

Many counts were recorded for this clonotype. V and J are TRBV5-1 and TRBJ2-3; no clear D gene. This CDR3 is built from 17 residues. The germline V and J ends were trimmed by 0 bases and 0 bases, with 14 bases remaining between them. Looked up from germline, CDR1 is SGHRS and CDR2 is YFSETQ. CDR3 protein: CASSLASPWPSTDTQYF. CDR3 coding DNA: TGCGCCAGCAGCTTGGCCAGCCCGTGGCCTAGCACAGATACGCAGTATTTT.

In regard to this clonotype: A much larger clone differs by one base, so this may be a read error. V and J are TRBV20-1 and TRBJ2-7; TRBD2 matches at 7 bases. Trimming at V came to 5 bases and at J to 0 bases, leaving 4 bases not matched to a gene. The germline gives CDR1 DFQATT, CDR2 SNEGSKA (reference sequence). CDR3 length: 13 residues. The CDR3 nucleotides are TGCAGTGCTGGCGGGAGATACTCCTACGAGCAGTACTTC. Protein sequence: CSAGGRYSYEQYF.

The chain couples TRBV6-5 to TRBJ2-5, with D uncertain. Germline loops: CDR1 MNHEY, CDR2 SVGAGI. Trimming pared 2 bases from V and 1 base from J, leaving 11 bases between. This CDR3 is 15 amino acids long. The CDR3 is CASSYAGQPQETQYF. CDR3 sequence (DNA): TGTGCCAGCAGTTACGCCGGGCAGCCCCAAGAGACCCAGTACTTC.

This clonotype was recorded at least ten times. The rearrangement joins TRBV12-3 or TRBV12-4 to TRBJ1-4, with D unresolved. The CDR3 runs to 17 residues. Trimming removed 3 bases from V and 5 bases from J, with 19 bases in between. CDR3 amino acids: CASSFSPDGQPNEKLFF. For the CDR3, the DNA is TGTGCCAGCAGTTTTTCGCCCGATGGGCAGCCCAATGAAAAACTGTTTTTT.

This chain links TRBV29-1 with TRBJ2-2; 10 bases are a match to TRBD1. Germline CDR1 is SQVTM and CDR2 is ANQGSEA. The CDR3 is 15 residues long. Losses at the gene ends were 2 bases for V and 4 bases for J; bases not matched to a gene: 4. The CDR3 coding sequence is TGCAGCGTTGAACCGGACAGGGGGAGCACCGGGGAGCTGTTTTTT. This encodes CSVEPDRGSTGELFF.